The clone carrying this TCR beta chain has ten or more counts. As yet, its antigen is unknown. TCR beta CDR3 amplification used RNA transcripts. An initial RT-PCR round employing HTBI primers preceded a second-round multiplex PCR. TCRdb fed the multiplex PCR reads into MiXCR, producing one record per CDR3 protein. The sample includes about 210,000 distinct CDR3 sequences, roughly 29% seen only once; the top ten take approximately 9.6%. What supplied the PBMCs was roughly 11 ml of fresh peripheral blood. These data are taken from a study of Graves' ophthalmopathy and Graves' hyperthyroidism. General study results and limits: An approximately 82% specificity and around 90% sensitivity were achieved by a 13-signature model that separated ophthalmopathy from stable hyperthyroidism.

CDR1 is MNHEY, CDR2 SMNVEV, per germline (reference sequence). J lost 5 bases, V lost 5 bases, and 8 bases had no gene match. CDR3 length: 14 amino acids. The sequence was obtained from a man aged 50-59 years with Graves' ophthalmopathy. Sequenced: peripheral blood. The chain combines TRBV27 with TRBJ2-5, with 7 bases aligning to TRBD2. The CDR3 nucleotides read TGTGCCAGCAGTCCCGGCGGGAGAGGGGAGACCCAGTACTTC. Its protein is CASSPGGRGETQYF.